Shown below are 15 T cell receptor beta chains from a single sample sequenced in a study of blood T cell repertoires in COVID-19. Only in-frame clones appear in the TCRdb table, and some are missing; sequencing was by immunoSEQ multiplex PCR. The sample comprises roughly 180,000 clones, around 82% of which are singletons, and 15% to 20% rests with the top ten. The sample was PBMCs or T cells enriched from blood (not recorded which). These receptors all come from a man in his fifties or sixties who had recovered from COVID-19.

V gene TRBV6-6 combines with J gene TRBJ1-6; weak D call: TRBD1 (5 bases). The V gene lost 0 bases and the J gene lost 8 bases, with 11 bases spanning the gap. In germline, CDR1 is MNHNY, CDR2 SVGAGI (reference sequence). The CDR3 runs to 15 residues. CDR3 nucleotide sequence: TGTGCCAGCAGTTACTCGGCAGGGTGGGATTCACCCCTCCACTTT. Residues: CASSYSAGWDSPLHF.

The chain combines TRBV5-1 with TRBJ1-4; D not certain. V was clipped by 1 base and J by 8 bases, with 6 bases between them. The length of the CDR3 is 12 residues. Germline V gene sequence: CDR1 SGHRS, CDR2 YFSETQ. The DNA for the CDR3 is TGCGCCAGCAGCTTGTATGGCGAAAAACTGTTTTTT. Translating gives CASSLYGEKLFF. Variable domain in full (rest from reference TRBV5-1 and TRBJ1-4): KAGVTQTPRYLIKTRGQQVTLSCSPISGHRSVSWYQQTPGQGLQFLFEYFSETQRNKGNFPGRFSGRQFSNSRSEMNVSTLELGDSALYLCASSLYGEKLFFGSGTQLSVL.

V gene TRBV29-1 combines with J gene TRBJ1-5; 9 bases match TRBD1. The CDR3 loop spans 14 amino acids. The germline V gene encodes CDR1 SQVTM and CDR2 ANQGSEA. The junction had 10 bases not matched to a gene; V was cut back by 7 bases and J by 6 bases. The CDR3 here is CSAHRDRDFQPQHF. The CDR3 DNA follows: TGCAGCGCACACCGGGACAGGGATTTTCAGCCCCAGCATTTT.

The J gene is TRBJ2-3, the V gene TRBV29-1; TRBD2 matches 8 bases. Trimming removed 4 bases from V and 6 bases from J; junction bases left unmatched: 9. Germline V CDR1 and CDR2: SQVTM, ANQGSEA. This CDR3 spans 14 amino acids. The CDR3 region is CSVVTAGEWDTQYF. In DNA form, the CDR3 reads TGCAGCGTTGTAACAGCGGGAGAGTGGGATACGCAGTATTTT.

In this sample, this clone turned up once. The V call is TRBV9, the J call TRBJ2-2; TRBD1 matches at 8 bases. This CDR3 contains 14 residues. Germline V CDR1 and CDR2: SGDLS, YYNGEE. V gave up 3 bases and J gave up 4 bases; unmatched junction bases: 2. The CDR3 DNA reads as TGTGCCAGCAGCGCCACAGGGGGCACCGGGGAGCTGTTTTTT. Translating it yields CASSATGGTGELFF.

CDR3 sequence reads: CASSQTSGAPADTQYF. As DNA, the CDR3 is TGTGCCAGCAGCCAGACTAGCGGGGCCCCCGCAGATACGCAGTATTTT. The J gene is TRBJ2-3, the V gene TRBV6-2 or TRBV6-3; 11 bases line up with TRBD2. The CDR3 contains 16 residues. The V gene's germline CDR1 is MNHEY and CDR2 SVGEGT. J lost 4 bases, V lost 6 bases, and 9 bases had no gene match.

The rearrangement links TRBV25-1 to TRBJ1-6; D uncertain. The V end was cut by 4 bases, the J end by 5 bases, with 12 bases between. The germline CDR1 and CDR2 sequences are MGHDK and SYGVNS. The CDR3 has 15 amino acids. CDR3: CASSAHLGDNSPLHF. CDR3 DNA sequence: TGTGCCAGCAGTGCCCATCTCGGGGATAATTCACCCCTCCACTTT.

The V gene is TRBV5-4, the J gene TRBJ1-2; tentative D call: TRBD1 (5 bases). V was cut by 3 bases and J by 6 bases, with 18 bases left in between. This CDR3 is 15 amino acids long. Germline V gene sequence: CDR1 SGHNT, CDR2 YYREEE (reference sequence). CDR3 sequence reads: CASSYGTPREDGYTF. In DNA, the CDR3 is TGTGCCAGCAGCTACGGGACGCCCCGGGAGGATGGCTACACCTTC.

The V call is TRBV5-1, the J call TRBJ2-7, with D tentatively TRBD1 (6 bases). The V end was cut by 7 bases, the J end by 7 bases, with 21 bases between. The CDR3 contains 14 residues. Looked up from germline, CDR1 is SGHRS and CDR2 is YFSETQ. The CDR3 coding sequence is TGCGCCAGCCGCCTACAGGGAGAGGGTGGGGAGCAGTACTTC. Translation: CASRLQGEGGEQYF.

The gene calls are TRBV11-2 and TRBJ1-1; D not resolved. The CDR3 sequence is 15 residues long. V shed 0 bases and J shed 4 bases, with 12 bases lying between them. The V gene's germline CDR1 is SGHAT and CDR2 FQNNGV. Here the CDR3 reads CASSLDISIFTEAFF. The CDR3, as DNA: TGTGCCAGCAGCTTAGATATCAGTATATTCACTGAAGCTTTCTTT.

The chain employs TRBV30 and TRBJ1-1, with 7 bases matching TRBD1. The germline gives CDR1 GTSNPN, CDR2 SVGIG (reference sequence). The CDR3 is 14 residues long. The V gene end was trimmed by 1 base and the J gene end by 2 bases; junction bases not matched to a gene: 4. CDR3 region: CAWSGQGSNTEAFF. The DNA for the CDR3 is TGTGCCTGGAGTGGACAGGGCAGTAACACTGAAGCTTTCTTT.

V and J are TRBV5-1 and TRBJ1-2; TRBD1 might be the D (5 bases). There are 14 residues in the CDR3. Germline lookup yields CDR1 SGHRS and CDR2 YFSETQ. V was shortened by 4 bases and J by 3 bases, with 13 bases between the two germline ends. CDR3: CASSTAGGDYGYTF. CDR3 nucleotides: TGCGCCAGCAGCACCGCCGGGGGGGACTATGGCTACACCTTC. The complete variable domain, with remaining parts taken from reference TRBV5-1 and TRBJ1-2, reads KAGVTQTPRYLIKTRGQQVTLSCSPISGHRSVSWYQQTPGQGLQFLFEYFSETQRNKGNFPGRFSGRQFSNSRSEMNVSTLELGDSALYLCASSTAGGDYGYTFGSGTRLTVV.

The J gene is TRBJ2-7, the V gene TRBV24-1, with 8 positions matching TRBD2. The length of the CDR3 is 19 residues. Germline values: CDR1 KGHDR, CDR2 SFDVKD. V lost 0 bases to trimming and J lost 0 bases; unmatched junction nucleotides: 12. The CDR3 DNA sequence: TGTGCCACCAGTGATTTGCTATTGGTAGCGGGATCCTACTCCTACGAGCAGTACTTC. This codes for CATSDLLLVAGSYSYEQYF.

J is TRBJ2-1 and V is TRBV21-1; the D call of TRBD1 is as the table states it, not checked on the DNA. TRBV21-1 is classified as a pseudogene. There are 15 residues in the CDR3. The CDR3 nucleotides read TGTGCCAGCAGCAAAGGCCCAGGTGGCTCGAATGAGCAGTTCTTC. Translated, it gives CASSKGPGGSNEQFF.

The J gene is TRBJ2-1, the V gene TRBV27; D perhaps matches TRBD2 (6 bases). Germline CDR1 is MNHEY and CDR2 is SMNVEV (reference sequence). The CDR3 sequence is 16 residues long. V shed 4 bases and J shed 2 bases, with 15 bases lying between them. CDR3 DNA sequence: TGTGCCAGCAGTTGGACTATAGCGGAGACCTACAATGAGCAGTTCTTC. It is translated as CASSWTIAETYNEQFF.